The 27 T cell receptor beta chains presented below share a single source sample, sequenced in a study of chronic HIV infection and antiretroviral therapy. TCRdb used MiXCR to reprocess the 5' RACE reads, holding one entry per CDR3 protein. The sample includes 25,000 to 35,000 distinct CDR3 sequences, about 8.6% seen only once; the top ten take under 3%. Input material: peripheral blood. These receptor sequences come from an adult who had HIV and had not received antiretroviral therapy, or was an uninfected healthy control (not recorded which).

This clonotype was found a few times. CDR3 bases: TGCAGCGCCACGGGCGGCTACGAGCAGTACTTC. This encodes CSATGGYEQYF. V is TRBV29-1 and J is TRBJ2-7, with D hard to call. The germline gives CDR1 SQVTM, CDR2 ANQGSEA. The CDR3 spans 11 residues. The V end was cut by 7 bases, the J end by 3 bases, with 10 bases between.

This clonotype has just a few counts. The chain couples TRBV6-4 to TRBJ1-1; D ambiguous. Germline V gene sequence: CDR1 MRHNA, CDR2 SNTAGT. The V end was cut by 3 bases, the J end by 2 bases, with 7 bases between. This CDR3 has 13 amino acids. The CDR3 region has the DNA TGTGCCAGCAGTGAACAGCCAAACACTGAAGCTTTCTTT. It yields the protein CASSEQPNTEAFF.

This clonotype is medium-sized. V and J are TRBV3-1 and TRBJ2-3, with 8 positions matching TRBD2. The germline V gene has CDR1 LGHDT and CDR2 YNNKEL (reference sequence). CDR3 length equals 12 residues. DNA of the CDR3: TGTTCGGGGGGGGAGAGGACAGATACGCAGTATTTT. This encodes CSGGERTDTQYF.

This clonotype was picked up many times. This chain connects TRBV11-3 to TRBJ2-3; D tentatively reads TRBD1 or TRBD2 (7 bases each). The CDR3 contains 14 residues. V lost 5 bases, J lost 7 bases, and 16 bases lay in between. The germline V gene has CDR1 SGHNT and CDR2 YENEEA. The CDR3 protein is CASSQGGVMNTQYF. The CDR3 DNA reads TGTGCCAGCAGCCAGGGGGGGGTCATGAATACGCAGTATTTT.

This clonotype was found many times. The chain carries TRBV7-9 and TRBJ2-3; D remains unclear. The germline gives CDR1 SEHNR, CDR2 FQNEAQ (reference sequence). The germline V and J ends were trimmed by 4 bases and 2 bases, with 10 bases remaining between them. The CDR3 extends over 14 amino acids. The CDR3 DNA reads as TGTGCCAGCAGCTGGACCGGTTCCACAGATACGCAGTATTTT. Its translation is CASSWTGSTDTQYF.

This clonotype was found a few times. The chain is built from TRBV6-2 or TRBV6-3 and TRBJ2-3; D call uncertain. Germline values: CDR1 MNHEY, CDR2 SVGEGT. The CDR3 is made up of 12 amino acids. Deletions cut 5 bases from V and 1 base from J, with 4 bases between. CDR3 in DNA: TGTGCCAGCAGTCCCCGCACAGATACGCAGTATTTT. Amino acid sequence: CASSPRTDTQYF.

This clonotype was picked up many times. J is TRBJ2-6 and V is TRBV14; possibly TRBD2 for D (5 bases). Looked up from germline, CDR1 is SGHDN and CDR2 is FVKESK. The CDR3 consists of 16 residues. V was cut by 1 base and J by 2 bases, with 9 bases left in between. The CDR3 is CASSQGWGAGANVLTF. The CDR3 DNA is TGTGCCAGCAGCCAAGGATGGGGAGCTGGGGCCAACGTCCTGACTTTC. Drawing the rest from reference TRBV14 and TRBJ2-6, the complete variable domain is EAGVTQFPSHSVIEKGQTVTLRCDPISGHDNLYWYRRVMGKEIKFLLHFVKESKQDESGMPNNRFLAERTGGTYSTLKVQPAELEDSGVYFCASSQGWGAGANVLTFGAGSRLTVL.

This clonotype was found a few times. The chain couples TRBV12-3 or TRBV12-4 to TRBJ1-1; D gene uncertain. V lost 2 bases, J lost 1 base, and 5 bases lay in between. CDR3 length: 13 amino acids. CDR3 loop: CASSLYANTEAFF. CDR3 DNA sequence: TGTGCCAGCAGTTTATACGCGAACACTGAAGCTTTCTTT.

This chain links TRBV29-1 with TRBJ1-2; D remains ambiguous. V lost 2 bases to trimming and J lost 2 bases, with 9 bases between them. This CDR3 region has 13 residues. Germline CDR1 and CDR2: SQVTM and ANQGSEA. The CDR3: CSVESDSNYGYTF. In DNA, the CDR3 is TGCAGCGTTGAATCAGATTCCAACTATGGCTACACCTTC. Complete variable domain (other parts from reference TRBV29-1 and TRBJ1-2): SAVISQKPSRDICQRGTSLTIQCQVDSQVTMMFWYRQQPGQSLTLIATANQGSEATYESGFVIDKFPISRPNLTFSTLTVSNMSPEDSSIYLCSVESDSNYGYTFGSGTRLTVV.

In its sample, this clonotype was seen many times. This chain links TRBV9 with TRBJ2-7, with D maybe TRBD2 (5 bases). Between the trimmed V and J ends, which lost 1 base and 5 bases, there was a span of 7 bases. Per germline, CDR1 SGDLS and CDR2 YYNGEE. CDR3 length: 12 amino acids. CDR3 DNA: TGTGCCAGCAGCGTAACCGGGAACGAGCAGTACTTC. This translates into CASSVTGNEQYF.

This clonotype was picked up many times. This chain uses TRBV4-1 with TRBJ2-5, with 10 bases fitting TRBD2. This CDR3 contains 18 residues. Trimming took 2 bases from V and 1 from J; bases not matched to a gene: 10. CDR1 MGHRA and CDR2 YSYEKL come from the germline V gene. The CDR3 is CASSQIAPGLASQETQYF. CDR3 DNA sequence: TGCGCCAGCAGCCAAATTGCACCGGGACTAGCGAGCCAAGAGACCCAGTACTTC.

This clonotype appeared many times. The chain links TRBV29-1 to TRBJ2-3; D not certain. Trimming stripped 8 bases from V and 6 bases from J, with 15 bases between. The CDR3 is 12 residues long. CDR1 SQVTM and CDR2 ANQGSEA come from the germline V gene. The CDR3 DNA follows: TGCAGCCTCCGATCGATGGGGGATACGCAGTATTTT. It is translated as CSLRSMGDTQYF.

This clonotype was recorded at least ten times. The genes are TRBV3-1 and TRBJ2-1, with 11 bases lining up with TRBD2. CDR3 length: 16 residues. Germline CDR1 is LGHDT and CDR2 is YNNKEL (reference sequence). The V segment lost 0 bases and the J segment 7 bases; nucleotides outside the gene matches: 5. This CDR3 is CASSQDSLAGVNEQFF. CDR3 nucleotides: TGTGCCAGCAGCCAAGATTCACTAGCGGGAGTTAATGAGCAGTTCTTC.

This clonotype was picked up a small number of times. The chain joins TRBV25-1 to TRBJ1-5; D not resolved. Germline assignment: CDR1 MGHDK and CDR2 SYGVNS. V lost 4 bases and J lost 0, with 1 base in between. This CDR3 spans 12 amino acids. CDR3 DNA sequence: TGTGCCAGCAGTGTTAGCAATCAGCCCCAGCATTTT. Its protein is CASSVSNQPQHF.

This clonotype was detected many times. The V and J genes are TRBV2 and TRBJ2-1; D remains unclear. The CDR3 sequence is 16 residues long. Trimming removed 5 bases from V and 0 bases from J, with 14 bases in between. Per the germline V gene, CDR1 is SNHLY and CDR2 is FYNNEI. The DNA of the CDR3 is TGTGCCAGCAGTAAAGTGGCTTTGAGCTCCTACAATGAGCAGTTCTTC. Translated: CASSKVALSSYNEQFF.

This clonotype was counted at least ten times. The chain is built from TRBV27 and TRBJ2-7; D is uncertain. V was trimmed by 1 base and J by 7 bases, leaving 5 bases between them. The CDR3 is 11 residues long. Germline loops: CDR1 MNHEY, CDR2 SMNVEV (reference sequence). CDR3 coding DNA: TGTGCCAGCAGTTTATGGGGAGAGCAGTACTTC. It specifies CASSLWGEQYF.

This clonotype has ten or more counts. The V gene is TRBV29-1, the J gene TRBJ2-3; no firm D call. The V gene's germline CDR1 is SQVTM and CDR2 ANQGSEA. The V end lost 4 bases, the J end lost 3 bases, and 11 bases lay between the germline ends. This CDR3 comprises 13 residues. CDR3 in DNA: TGCAGCGTTGTTCGGCAGACAACAGATACGCAGTATTTT. Translated: CSVVRQTTDTQYF.

This clonotype was recorded at least ten times. V usage is TRBV7-6 and J usage is TRBJ2-1; tentative D call: TRBD2 (5 bases). Looked up from germline, CDR1 is SGHVS and CDR2 is FNYEAQ. The germline V and J ends were trimmed by 2 bases and 8 bases, with 16 bases remaining between them. CDR3 size: 15 residues. The CDR3 nucleotides are TGTGCCAGCAGCTTACTGAGGGCCGCACCCCATGAGCAGTTCTTC. It encodes CASSLLRAAPHEQFF.

This clonotype was counted at least ten times. The chain is built from TRBV5-1 and TRBJ1-5; no reliable D call. This CDR3 has 15 amino acids. Germline assignment: CDR1 SGHRS and CDR2 YFSETQ. V lost 0 bases to trimming and J lost 0 bases, with 7 bases between them. The CDR3 DNA reads as TGCGCCAGCAGCTTGGAAGGTAATAGCAATCAGCCCCAGCATTTT. The encoded protein is CASSLEGNSNQPQHF.

A few counts support this clonotype. The chain employs TRBV10-3 and TRBJ2-3; D remains unclear. V lost 0 bases to trimming and J lost 3 bases, with 7 bases between them. CDR1 and CDR2 from the germline V gene are ENHRY and SYGVKD. The CDR3 contains 14 residues. CDR3 in amino acids: CAISESSGTDTQYF. CDR3 sequence (DNA): TGTGCCATCAGTGAGTCGTCGGGTACAGATACGCAGTATTTT.

This clonotype was seen only a few times. This chain joins TRBV5-1 and TRBJ1-5; the match to TRBD1 covers 7 bases. Germline CDR1 SGHRS, CDR2 YFSETQ. The V gene end was trimmed by 7 bases and the J gene end by 5 bases; junction bases not matched to a gene: 9. This CDR3 is built from 14 residues. CDR3 nucleotides: TGCGCCAGCTCCACGGGACAGATCGATCAGCCCCAGCATTTT. Protein sequence: CASSTGQIDQPQHF.

This clonotype has just a few counts. V gene TRBV29-1 combines with J gene TRBJ1-1; 7 nucleotides align to TRBD1. Germline CDR1 is SQVTM and CDR2 is ANQGSEA. CDR3 length: 12 amino acids. J lost 1 base, V lost 4 bases, and 0 bases had no gene match. The CDR3 DNA reads as TGCAGCGTTGGGACAGGGAACACTGAAGCTTTCTTT. Protein sequence: CSVGTGNTEAFF.

This clonotype was found many times. The chain is built from TRBV29-1 and TRBJ2-7, with 9 positions matching TRBD1. The CDR3 loop spans 13 amino acids. Germline V lookup: CDR1 SQVTM, CDR2 ANQGSEA. The V segment lost 1 base and the J segment 6 bases; nucleotides outside the gene matches: 4. The CDR3 coding sequence is TGCAGCGTTGAAGGGGACAGGGCAGGCGAGCAGTACTTC. Translating gives CSVEGDRAGEQYF.

This clonotype appeared many times. This rearrangement joins TRBV20-1 to TRBJ1-5; D might be TRBD1 (6 bases). The germline gives CDR1 DFQATT, CDR2 SNEGSKA (reference sequence). V was clipped by 5 bases and J by 5 bases, with 19 bases between them. The CDR3 loop spans 15 amino acids. The CDR3: CSALKGGLGYQPQHF. The CDR3 region has the DNA TGCAGTGCTCTGAAGGGGGGCCTGGGATATCAGCCCCAGCATTTT.

This clonotype was detected only a few times. The chain recombines TRBV29-1 with TRBJ2-3; possible D gene TRBD2, 6 bases. This CDR3 spans 13 amino acids. Trimming stripped 4 bases from V and 5 bases from J, with 13 bases between. CDR1 is SQVTM, CDR2 ANQGSEA, per germline. This CDR3 reads CSVAGGMGDTQYF. Here the CDR3 DNA reads TGCAGCGTTGCGGGCGGGATGGGAGATACGCAGTATTTT.

This clonotype was found many times. The rearrangement uses TRBV5-1 and TRBJ2-1; D is ambiguous. V was pared by 4 bases and J by 8 bases, with 10 bases between. CDR3 length: 12 residues. The germline V gene encodes CDR1 SGHRS and CDR2 YFSETQ. CDR3 residues: CASSIHGDEQFF. CDR3 DNA: TGCGCCAGCAGCATACATGGTGATGAGCAGTTCTTC.

At least ten counts were recorded for this clonotype. The V call is TRBV29-1, the J call TRBJ1-2; D uncertain. Trimming stripped 7 bases from V and 4 bases from J, with 10 bases between. This CDR3 region has 11 residues. Germline CDR1 SQVTM, CDR2 ANQGSEA. The CDR3 region is CSASQAYGYTF. CDR3 bases: TGCAGCGCTAGCCAGGCCTATGGCTACACCTTC.